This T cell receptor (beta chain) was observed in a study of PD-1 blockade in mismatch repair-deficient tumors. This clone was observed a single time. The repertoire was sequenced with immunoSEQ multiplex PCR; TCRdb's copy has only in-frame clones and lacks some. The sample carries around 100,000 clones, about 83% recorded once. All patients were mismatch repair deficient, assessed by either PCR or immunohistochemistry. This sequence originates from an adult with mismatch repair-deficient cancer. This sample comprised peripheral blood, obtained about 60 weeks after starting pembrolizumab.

The CDR3 protein is CATPQQNEQFF. The CDR3 DNA reads TGTGCCACCCCCCAGCAAAATGAGCAGTTCTTC. The chain is built from TRBV7-9 and TRBJ2-1; no definite D call. Germline CDR1 is SEHNR and CDR2 is FQNEAQ (reference sequence). The length of the CDR3 is 11 residues. Trimming removed 10 bases from V and 7 bases from J, with 11 bases in between.